The next 3 T cell receptor beta chains were all read from a single sample in a study of blood T cell repertoires in COVID-19. Method: immunoSEQ multiplex PCR; TCRdb's copy keeps in-frame clones and lacks some. Of 35,000 to 50,000 clones in the sample, around 90% were seen once. Sequencing was done on a sample of peripheral blood. The receptors shown here come from a man aged 55-75 years with acute or convalescent COVID-19.

The chain is built from TRBV12-3 or TRBV12-4 and TRBJ1-5, with D hard to call. V was pared by 2 bases and J by 5 bases, with 7 bases between. The CDR3 extends over 13 amino acids. The CDR3 here is CASSLTEDQPQHF. The CDR3 nucleotides read TGTGCCAGCAGTTTAACGGAGGATCAGCCCCAGCATTTT.

This clone has only one observation. The chain has TRBV7-2 and TRBJ2-1; TRBD2 matches at 9 bases. Trimming took 3 bases from V and 12 from J; bases not matched to a gene: 9. Germline V gene lookup returns CDR1 SGHTA and CDR2 FQGNSA. CDR3 size: 14 residues. CDR3 amino acids: CASSFRGGGIGQFF. CDR3 bases: TGTGCCAGCAGCTTCCGCGGGGGGGGAATTGGGCAGTTCTTC.

This chain links TRBV4-3 with TRBJ2-1, with D possibly TRBD2 on 5 matching bases. V lost 4 bases to trimming and J lost 2 bases, with 21 bases between them. CDR1 is LGHNA, CDR2 YSLEER, per germline. The CDR3 is 18 amino acids. CDR3 protein: CASSPTSAGWETYNEQFF. The CDR3 DNA follows: TGCGCCAGCAGCCCGACCAGTGCGGGTTGGGAAACCTACAATGAGCAGTTCTTC.